This T cell receptor (beta chain) was recorded in a study of regulatory T cells in long-lasting Graves disease. V gave up 3 bases and J gave up 0 bases, with 9 bases separating them. This CDR3 is 13 amino acids long. Germline CDR1 is DFQATT and CDR2 is SNEGSKA (reference sequence). Arm-PCR of CDR3 regions and iRepertoire HTBI primers were the basis on which TCR beta libraries were built. TCRdb processed the multiplex PCR reads anew with MiXCR; each CDR3 protein has one entry. The table lists around 250,000 distinct CDR3 sequences, 20% to 25% of them singletons, with more than 11% in the top ten. This clonotype was counted at least ten times. What it recognizes is unknown. Time point reported: newly diagnosed GD, antithyroid drugs for less than 3 months. Extracted PBMC RNA gave rise to the TCR library. Study-level points and caveats: Reduced TCR diversity was observed in persistent Graves' patients versus newly diagnosed patients.

V usage is TRBV20-1 and J usage is TRBJ2-7; D might be TRBD2 (6 bases). Here the sequenced sample was peripheral blood mononuclear cells (PBMCs), taken at new diagnosis, from a patient treated with antithyroid drugs. The sequence derives from a female donor with Graves disease. The CDR3 coding sequence is TGCAGTGCTAGGGCCGGGAGCTCCTACGAGCAGTACTTC. Protein product: CSARAGSSYEQYF.